The 7 T cell receptor beta chains listed next were all sequenced from one sample in a study of cytomegalovirus exposure and HLA in healthy donors (dated by TCRdb to about 2017). Receptors were amplified or captured by the immunoSEQ multiplex PCR assay. For the multiplex PCR, a mixture combining 60 forward primers for TCR Vbeta segments and 13 reverse primers for TCR Jbeta segments was used. TCRdb took this table from immuneACCESS and kept in-frame rearrangements with V and J called. Such tables lack part of the clones; where checked against another copy, unresolved V genes explain under half of the gap, and the rest is unexplained. The table for this sample lists 130,000 to 150,000 clones; almost 80% of them were counted only once. The ten top clones hold about 6.9% of the sample. Specimen: PBMCs. Receptors originate from a middle-aged woman in good health and CMV-seropositive.

The V gene is TRBV19, the J gene TRBJ1-2, with 7 positions matching TRBD1. Unmatched junction bases numbered 8, after V lost 0 bases and J lost 4 bases. This CDR3 is 16 amino acids long. Germline V CDR1 and CDR2: LNHDA, SQIVND (reference sequence). CDR3: CASSIDQDRLGYGYTF. The CDR3 DNA follows: TGTGCCAGTAGTATAGATCAGGACAGGCTTGGCTATGGCTACACCTTC.

J is TRBJ2-1 and V is TRBV2; 7 bases fit TRBD1. Germline CDR1 and CDR2: SNHLY and FYNNEI. Germline trimming cut 6 bases from V and 6 bases from J; bases unmatched to any gene: 8. This CDR3 is 14 amino acids long. This chain's CDR3 is CASRRQGIGNEQFF. As DNA, the CDR3 is TGTGCCAGCAGACGACAGGGAATCGGCAATGAGCAGTTCTTC.

This clone was counted once. The J gene is TRBJ2-2, the V gene TRBV4-1; 7 nucleotides line up with TRBD2. The CDR3 is 17 amino acids. The germline gives CDR1 MGHRA, CDR2 YSYEKL. V trimming: 0 bases; J trimming: 0 bases; junction bases outside the gene matches: 4. The CDR3 coding sequence is TGCGCCAGCAGCCAAGATTCTAGCGGAGCGAACACCGGGGAGCTGTTTTTT. Translated: CASSQDSSGANTGELFF.

In DNA form, the CDR3 reads TGTGCCAGCAGCTTGGTGAGCCACGAGGTGTATGGCTACACCTTC. Translated: CASSLVSHEVYGYTF. The rearrangement uses TRBV5-5 and TRBJ1-2; no reliable D call. Germline V lookup: CDR1 SGHKS, CDR2 YYEKEE (reference sequence). The CDR3 has 15 residues. Trimming took 0 bases from V and 5 from J, leaving 14 bases between them.

This clone was counted only a few times. V usage is TRBV6-1 and J usage is TRBJ1-2; no definite D call. Germline loops: CDR1 MNHNS, CDR2 SASEGT. The ends were cut back, 3 bases at V and 7 bases at J, with 12 bases in the middle. The CDR3 spans 13 residues. The CDR3 is CASSELGLGGYTF. CDR3 DNA sequence: TGTGCCAGCAGTGAGCTCGGACTGGGTGGCTACACCTTC.

This clone came up a few times. At the DNA level, this CDR3 is encoded by other sequences in the same sample as well. The rearrangement links TRBV6-5 to TRBJ1-1, with D perhaps matching TRBD1 (5 bases). CDR1 is MNHEY, CDR2 SVGAGI, per germline. Trimming took 2 bases from V and 1 from J, leaving 8 bases between them. This CDR3 region has 14 residues. CDR3 sequence: CASSYRGQNTEAFF. The CDR3 DNA reads as TGTGCCAGCAGTTACAGGGGCCAGAACACTGAAGCTTTCTTT.

The chain joins TRBV28 to TRBJ1-6; D might be TRBD1 (5 bases). The germline V gene encodes CDR1 MDHEN and CDR2 SYDVKM. The CDR3 runs 15 residues. V shed 7 bases and J shed 9 bases, with 19 bases lying between them. This chain's CDR3 is CASMLLRGFSSPLHF. The CDR3 DNA sequence: TGTGCCAGCATGTTGTTAAGGGGCTTTAGTTCACCCCTCCACTTT. Filled out from reference TRBV28 and TRBJ1-6, the complete variable domain reads DVKVTQSSRYLVKRTGEKVFLECVQDMDHENMFWYRQDPGLGLRLIYFSYDVKMKEKGDIPEGYSVSREKKERFSLILESASTNQTSMYLCASMLLRGFSSPLHFGNGTRLTVT.